These 29 T cell receptor beta chains share one sample of origin, sequenced in a study of blood T cell repertoires in COVID-19. Here immunoSEQ multiplex PCR was the method, and the copy in TCRdb shows in-frame clones only, minus some. The table records about 250,000 clones, roughly 86% of them present only once. The sample was peripheral blood. Every receptor here comes from a woman aged 55 to 70 who had recovered from COVID-19.

This chain joins TRBV19 and TRBJ1-2, with a weak D call TRBD1 (5 bases). Germline V gene data show CDR1 as LNHDA and CDR2 as SQIVND (reference sequence). The ends were cut back, 3 bases at V and 1 base at J, with 9 bases in the middle. CDR3 length equals 14 residues. CDR3 loop: CASSIQGYNYGYTF. DNA of the CDR3: TGTGCCAGTAGTATTCAGGGATATAACTATGGCTACACCTTC.

This clone was found once. The CDR3 sequence: CASSQVASGNIQYF. The CDR3 DNA reads as TGTGCCAGCAGCCAAGTTGCTAGCGGAAACATTCAGTACTTC. V gene TRBV14 combines with J gene TRBJ2-4, with 7 bases lining up with TRBD2. The CDR3 has 14 residues. V gave up 1 base and J gave up 6 bases; unmatched junction bases: 3. CDR1 and CDR2 (germline): SGHDN, FVKESK.

The gene calls are TRBV4-3 and TRBJ1-1, with TRBD1 matching 7 bases. CDR3 length: 13 amino acids. Germline CDR1 and CDR2: LGHNA and YSLEER. Unmatched junction bases numbered 7, after V lost 1 base and J lost 11 bases. CDR3 DNA: TGCGCCAGCAGCCAAGGTTACAGGGGAGTGGCTTTCTTT. Translating it yields CASSQGYRGVAFF.

V is TRBV11-2 and J is TRBJ2-2; a possible D gene is TRBD2 (5 bases). CDR1 and CDR2 from the germline V gene are SGHAT and FQNNGV. This CDR3 has 14 residues. V was clipped by 5 bases and J by 0 bases, with 7 bases between them. The DNA of the CDR3 is TGTGCCAGCAGCCGAGGGCCGAACACCGGGGAGCTGTTTTTT. The encoded protein is CASSRGPNTGELFF.

This clone was seen only a few times. This chain uses TRBV5-8 with TRBJ2-7; 9 positions agree with TRBD1. Trimming took 3 bases from V and 2 from J; bases not matched to a gene: 9. The CDR3 contains 16 residues. Germline assignment: CDR1 SGHTS and CDR2 YDEGEE. The CDR3 loop is CASSSGPGQGAYEQYF. The CDR3 DNA sequence: TGTGCCAGCAGCTCGGGACCGGGACAGGGAGCCTACGAGCAGTACTTC.

This clone showed up just a few times. The chain joins TRBV7-2 to TRBJ1-3, with TRBD1 identical over 8 bases. The CDR3 has 15 amino acids. With 3 bases clipped from V and 0 bases from J, the junction kept 1 base outside the gene matches. Germline CDR1 is SGHTA and CDR2 is FQGNSA. The CDR3 DNA reads TGTGCCAGCAGCTTGGACAGGGCCTCTGGAAACACCATATATTTT. Translated, it gives CASSLDRASGNTIYF.

This chain joins TRBV20-1 and TRBJ2-3; 9 bases line up with TRBD2. V lost 3 bases, J lost 9 bases, and 4 bases stayed unmatched. Germline V gives CDR1 DFQATT, CDR2 SNEGSKA (reference sequence). This CDR3 has 12 residues. The CDR3 nucleotides read TGCAGTGCTAGTGGGACTAGCTTGACGCAGTATTTT. Its translation is CSASGTSLTQYF.

The V call is TRBV21-1, the J call TRBJ1-1; the table gives TRBD1 as D, unverified against the DNA. TRBV21-1 is marked as a pseudogene. CDR3 size: 17 residues. CDR3 bases: TGTGCCAGCAGCAAACGAAAGCAACAGGGGGCAAGCACTGAAGCTTTCTTT. This sequence encodes CASSKRKQQGASTEAFF.

V is TRBV27 and J is TRBJ2-4, with D possibly TRBD2 on 6 matching bases. CDR3 size: 15 residues. Trimming took 6 bases from V and 0 from J, leaving 12 bases between them. CDR1 and CDR2 from the germline V gene are MNHEY and SMNVEV (reference sequence). DNA for the CDR3: TGTGCCAGCAGCACCGCGGGGATAGCCAAAAACATTCAGTACTTC. It is translated as CASSTAGIAKNIQYF.

This rearrangement joins TRBV18 to TRBJ2-7; 11 bases match TRBD2. CDR1 is KGHSH and CDR2 is LQKENI in the germline V gene. After removal of 6 bases from V and 3 bases from J, the junction contained 7 bases not matched to a gene. The CDR3 length is 15 residues. CDR3 loop: CASSQGLADNYEQYF. For the CDR3, the DNA is TGTGCCAGCTCCCAGGGACTAGCGGACAACTACGAGCAGTACTTC.

This clone was found once. The chain carries TRBV10-3 and TRBJ2-7; tentative D call: TRBD1 (7 bases). Trimming removed 8 bases from V and 3 bases from J, with 20 bases in between. Germline values: CDR1 ENHRY, CDR2 SYGVKD. This CDR3 is 15 amino acids long. The CDR3 DNA is TGTGCCATCGGAGGGGGGACAGCTCAAAGCTACGAGCAGTACTTC. The encoded protein is CAIGGGTAQSYEQYF.

This chain connects TRBV7-2 to TRBJ2-7; a possible D gene is TRBD1 (6 bases). The CDR3 is 13 residues long. V was trimmed by 3 bases and J by 4 bases, leaving 10 bases between them. CDR1 is SGHTA and CDR2 is FQGNSA in the germline V gene. The CDR3 DNA is TGTGCCAGCAGCTTCGAAGGGGGATACGAGCAGTACTTC. This encodes CASSFEGGYEQYF.

The chain links TRBV27 to TRBJ2-7; 8 nucleotides agree with TRBD2. V lost 4 bases and J lost 6; bases outside the gene matches: 5. Germline V gene lookup returns CDR1 MNHEY and CDR2 SMNVEV (reference sequence). This CDR3 has 13 amino acids. The CDR3 reads CASSSGTRGEQYF. The CDR3, as DNA: TGTGCCAGCAGTTCCGGGACTAGGGGCGAGCAGTACTTC.

CDR3 loop: CASSWTGKHYGYTF. For the CDR3, the DNA is TGTGCCAGCAGTTGGACAGGGAAACATTATGGCTACACCTTC. The chain joins TRBV28 to TRBJ1-2, with 8 bases that match TRBD1. Trimming at V came to 4 bases and at J to 5 bases, leaving 6 bases not matched to a gene. Germline V gene lookup returns CDR1 MDHEN and CDR2 SYDVKM. The CDR3 consists of 14 residues.

The chain links TRBV28 to TRBJ1-6; D is uncertain. With 5 bases removed from V and 10 bases from J, the gap between germline ends came to 18 bases. This CDR3 region has 15 residues. Germline V gene lookup returns CDR1 MDHEN and CDR2 SYDVKM. The CDR3 protein is CASSPTTGIRSPLHF. CDR3 coding DNA: TGTGCCAGCAGTCCTACAACGGGGATCAGGTCACCCCTCCACTTT.

This clone was seen only a few times. This chain joins TRBV7-8 and TRBJ1-2; 8 nucleotides agree with TRBD1. The CDR3 has 15 residues. Trimming cost V 5 bases and J 4 bases; bases outside gene matches: 9. CDR1 is SGHVS, CDR2 FQNEAQ, per germline. The CDR3 protein is CASSVMTGAAYGYTF. The CDR3 DNA follows: TGTGCCAGCAGCGTTATGACAGGGGCAGCCTATGGCTACACCTTC.

This clone was seen a single time. This rearrangement joins TRBV18 to TRBJ2-7, with a weak D call TRBD1 (6 bases). The germline V gene has CDR1 KGHSH and CDR2 LQKENI. Deletions cut 3 bases from V and 0 bases from J, with 15 bases between. The CDR3 runs to 16 residues. CDR3: CASSPSGEPSSYEQYF. The CDR3 bases are TGTGCCAGCTCACCCTCAGGGGAACCCAGCTCCTACGAGCAGTACTTC. Drawing the rest from reference TRBV18 and TRBJ2-7, the complete variable domain is NAGVMQNPRHLVRRRGQEARLRCSPMKGHSHVYWYRQLPEEGLKFMVYLQKENIIDESGMPKERFSAEFPKEGPSILRIQQVVRGDSAAYFCASSPSGEPSSYEQYFGPGTRLTVT.

The chain is built from TRBV20-1 and TRBJ2-3, with a possible D match to TRBD2 (6 bases). The germline V and J ends were trimmed by 6 bases and 0 bases, with 13 bases remaining between them. Per the germline V gene, CDR1 is DFQATT and CDR2 is SNEGSKA (reference sequence). The CDR3 is 14 residues long. The CDR3 spells CSASSGTSTDTQYF. CDR3 sequence (DNA): TGCAGTGCCAGTTCTGGGACTAGCACAGATACGCAGTATTTT.

The CDR3 region has the DNA TGCGCCAGCAGCTTGGGACAGGGGGGTTTTGACACTGAAGCTTTCTTT. Its protein is CASSLGQGGFDTEAFF. This sequence joins TRBV5-1 and TRBJ1-1; 9 positions agree with TRBD1. The V and J ends lost 0 bases and 3 bases, in that order; junction bases with no gene match: 6. The V gene's germline CDR1 is SGHRS and CDR2 YFSETQ. This CDR3 is built from 16 residues.

The J gene is TRBJ1-3, the V gene TRBV7-3; unclear D gene. This CDR3 has 15 residues. In germline, CDR1 is SGHTA, CDR2 FQGTGA. Deletions cut 5 bases from V and 2 bases from J, with 13 bases between. The CDR3 bases are TGTGCCAGCAGCCTGGACGGGAAGGCTGGAAACACCATATATTTT. This gives the protein CASSLDGKAGNTIYF.

A few counts support this clone. V is TRBV19 and J is TRBJ2-1; D is possibly TRBD1 (5 bases). Trimming removed 4 bases from V and 3 bases from J, with 16 bases in between. This CDR3 comprises 16 residues. Germline V gives CDR1 LNHDA, CDR2 SQIVND (reference sequence). CDR3 protein: CASSNIKGPLYNEQFF. CDR3 coding DNA: TGTGCCAGTAGTAACATTAAGGGGCCCCTCTACAATGAGCAGTTCTTC.

The sample holds a few counts of this clone. The chain employs TRBV5-4 and TRBJ1-1; D unclear. V lost 0 bases and J lost 1, with 7 bases in between. The CDR3 covers 14 residues. Germline assignment: CDR1 SGHNT and CDR2 YYREEE (reference sequence). The CDR3 protein is CASSLGTANTEAFF. Here the CDR3 DNA reads TGTGCCAGCAGCTTGGGAACAGCGAACACTGAAGCTTTCTTT.

V usage is TRBV20-1 and J usage is TRBJ2-7; the D is unclear. CDR1 and CDR2 from the germline V gene are DFQATT and SNEGSKA (reference sequence). V was shortened by 8 bases and J by 1 base, with 9 bases between the two germline ends. The CDR3 covers 11 residues. The CDR3 here is CSTTRSYEQYF. CDR3 bases: TGCAGTACGACACGATCCTACGAGCAGTACTTC.

This rearrangement joins TRBV24-1 to TRBJ2-3; D may be TRBD1 (5 bases). Germline CDR1 reads KGHDR; CDR2 reads SFDVKD. This CDR3 is 15 amino acids long. V was pared by 1 base and J by 14 bases, with 21 bases between. CDR3 coding DNA: TGTGCCACCAGTGATTTTTCAGGGATCCGAGAAAGTTTGTATTTT. This gives the protein CATSDFSGIRESLYF.

This clone has just one count. V is TRBV2 and J is TRBJ1-2; D is uncertain. The CDR3 length is 11 residues. The germline gives CDR1 SNHLY, CDR2 FYNNEI. Trimming removed 5 bases from V and 4 bases from J, with 5 bases in between. The CDR3 region is CASSYSYGYTF. CDR3 in DNA: TGTGCCAGCAGTTACAGCTATGGCTACACCTTC.

The chain recombines TRBV28 with TRBJ1-5; D perhaps matches TRBD1 (6 bases). The CDR3 runs 16 residues. V was shortened by 5 bases and J by 2 bases, with 16 bases between the two germline ends. Germline V gene lookup returns CDR1 MDHEN and CDR2 SYDVKM. As DNA, the CDR3 is TGTGCCAGCAGTATTACAGGGTTGAAGGGCAATCAGCCCCAGCATTTT. Translating gives CASSITGLKGNQPQHF.

The rearrangement links TRBV7-2 to TRBJ1-5; TRBD1 aligns across 8 bases. The CDR3 has 18 amino acids. In germline, CDR1 is SGHTA, CDR2 FQGNSA. Trimming removed 1 base from V and 0 bases from J; junction bases left unmatched: 8. The CDR3 reads CASSLVTGGFYSNQPQHF. In DNA form, the CDR3 reads TGTGCCAGCAGCTTAGTTACAGGGGGATTTTATAGCAATCAGCCCCAGCATTTT.

In this sample, this clone turned up a few times. This chain's CDR3 is CASSVGTGGNQPQHF. As DNA, the CDR3 is TGTGCCAGCAGCGTAGGGACAGGGGGCAATCAGCCCCAGCATTTT. The rearrangement joins TRBV9 to TRBJ1-5; TRBD1 matches 9 bases. Germline V gene data show CDR1 as SGDLS and CDR2 as YYNGEE. This CDR3 is built from 15 residues. V lost 0 bases to trimming and J lost 2 bases; unmatched junction nucleotides: 0.

The chain employs TRBV7-3 and TRBJ2-3, with D perhaps TRBD2 (6 bases). V was clipped by 2 bases and J by 4 bases, with 13 bases between them. This CDR3 has 15 amino acids. Germline assignment: CDR1 SGHTA and CDR2 FQGTGA. Here the CDR3 reads CASSLGGFGADTQYF. CDR3 coding DNA: TGTGCCAGCAGCTTAGGAGGGTTTGGGGCAGATACGCAGTATTTT.